This T cell receptor (beta chain) is from a study of blood T cell repertoires in COVID-19. Study as a whole: Samples taken during acute and convalescent COVID-19 were collected in the United States, Italy and Spain.

Under the authors' procedure: The authors estimated nucleated cell counts from reference gene primer amplification. Profiling relied on immunoSEQ multiplex PCR, and the TCRdb table lists in-frame clones only, not all of them. That table furnishes V, J and clone size, whereas the DNA furnished D and trimming. The sample contains some 300,000 clones, roughly 90% of which appear only once. V shed 2 bases and J shed 4 bases, with 12 bases lying between them. CDR1 and CDR2 (germline): SGHRS, YFSETQ. The CDR3 length is 15 residues. Sample: peripheral blood. The chain combines TRBV5-1 with TRBJ2-2; no definite D call. The receptor was isolated from a woman in her thirties or forties with COVID-19, enrolled during active disease. The CDR3 coding sequence is TGCGCCAGCAGCTTAGAAGCTCGCGGCACCGGGGAGCTGTTTTTT. Its translation is CASSLEARGTGELFF. Supplemented by reference TRBV5-1 and TRBJ2-2, the full variable domain reads KAGVTQTPRYLIKTRGQQVTLSCSPISGHRSVSWYQQTPGQGLQFLFEYFSETQRNKGNFPGRFSGRQFSNSRSEMNVSTLELGDSALYLCASSLEARGTGELFFGEGSRLTVL.